This is a list of T cell receptor beta chains from one sample in a study of glioma-infiltrating T cells after dendritic cell vaccination. Measured with immunoSEQ multiplex PCR; TCRdb has only the in-frame clones, and not every one. The sample lists fewer than 75,000 clones; 81% were seen once. This sample comprised blood, obtained before dendritic cell vaccination. The receptors come from a human donor with glioblastoma. The conserved cysteine and the conserved F or W are not part of the CDR3 here. A D gene is named only where the DNA matches it firmly.

V gene: TRBV29-1
D gene: TRBD2
CDR3 length: 13
J gene: TRBJ2-7
CDR3 protein: SAELAGDSSYEQY

V gene: TRBV9
D gene: NA
CDR3 length: 14
J gene: TRBJ1-6
CDR3 protein: ASSSGYGWDNSPLH

V gene: TRBV14
D gene: NA
CDR3 length: 13
J gene: TRBJ2-2
CDR3 protein: ASSLHSGRTGELF

V gene: TRBV5-1
D gene: TRBD1
CDR3 length: 15
J gene: TRBJ2-1
CDR3 protein: ASSSRDRAPTYNEQF

V gene: TRBV2
D gene: NA
CDR3 length: 12
J gene: TRBJ1-6
CDR3 protein: ASSETGRNSPLH

V gene: TRBV5-8
D gene: TRBD1
CDR3 length: 16
J gene: TRBJ1-2
CDR3 protein: ASSFPVTGGTFNYGYT

V gene: TRBV5-1
D gene: NA
CDR3 length: 11
J gene: TRBJ1-1
CDR3 protein: ASSQGGASEAF

V gene: TRBV4-1
D gene: TRBD2
CDR3 length: 14
J gene: TRBJ2-5
CDR3 protein: ASSLTSGGRRETQY

V gene: TRBV2
D gene: NA
CDR3 length: 13
J gene: TRBJ2-2
CDR3 protein: ASGRQGGDTGELF

V gene: TRBV9
D gene: NA
CDR3 length: 12
J gene: TRBJ1-6
CDR3 protein: ASSPTGTSSPLH

V gene: TRBV5-1
D gene: TRBD1
CDR3 length: 13
J gene: TRBJ2-7
CDR3 protein: ASSLAPGQHYEQY

V gene: TRBV2
D gene: TRBD1
CDR3 length: 14
J gene: TRBJ1-2
CDR3 protein: ASSEGTGVLNYGYT

V gene: TRBV11-1
D gene: NA
CDR3 length: 16
J gene: TRBJ2-1
CDR3 protein: ASSILEGAGSSYNEQF

V gene: TRBV27
D gene: TRBD1
CDR3 length: 15
J gene: TRBJ1-6
CDR3 protein: ASSSQGDPSTMVSLH

V gene: TRBV5-1
D gene: TRBD2
CDR3 length: 14
J gene: TRBJ2-1
CDR3 protein: ASSLGAGVSYNEQF

V gene: TRBV29-1
D gene: NA
CDR3 length: 17
J gene: TRBJ1-2
CDR3 protein: SVEDKASGGLSGSYGYT

V gene: TRBV5-4
D gene: TRBD1
CDR3 length: 13
J gene: TRBJ1-1
CDR3 protein: ASSLDGTGNTEAF

V gene: TRBV29-1
D gene: NA
CDR3 length: 11
J gene: TRBJ1-2
CDR3 protein: SVGPYLGDGYT

V gene: TRBV27
D gene: NA
CDR3 length: 14
J gene: TRBJ2-4
CDR3 protein: ASSFTNQGAKNIQY

V gene: TRBV6-6
D gene: NA
CDR3 length: 11
J gene: TRBJ2-5
CDR3 protein: ASSYAAEETQY

V gene: TRBV15
D gene: NA
CDR3 length: 12
J gene: TRBJ1-5
CDR3 protein: ATSRDGGKQPQH

V gene: TRBV7-2
D gene: NA
CDR3 length: 12
J gene: TRBJ2-5
CDR3 protein: ASSFVSYQETQY

V gene: TRBV5-4
D gene: NA
CDR3 length: 11
J gene: TRBJ1-6
CDR3 protein: ASSLDRNSPLH

V gene: TRBV5-1
D gene: NA
CDR3 length: 13
J gene: TRBJ1-5
CDR3 protein: ASSSGVGEGQPQH

V gene: TRBV7-2
D gene: TRBD1
CDR3 length: 14
J gene: TRBJ2-7
CDR3 protein: ASSPRGQAISYEQY

V gene: TRBV6-4
D gene: TRBD1
CDR3 length: 12
J gene: TRBJ1-4
CDR3 protein: ASSPGTGSEKLF

V gene: TRBV19
D gene: NA
CDR3 length: 12
J gene: TRBJ2-7
CDR3 protein: ASSNTGLTYEQY

V gene: TRBV9
D gene: NA
CDR3 length: 11
J gene: TRBJ1-1
CDR3 protein: ASSSAVNTEAF

V gene: TRBV2
D gene: TRBD1
CDR3 length: 11
J gene: TRBJ1-1
CDR3 protein: ASSSEGASEAF

V gene: TRBV19
D gene: NA
CDR3 length: 13
J gene: TRBJ1-1
CDR3 protein: ASSSTQQGTTEAF

V gene: TRBV29-1
D gene: NA
CDR3 length: 11
J gene: TRBJ1-2
CDR3 protein: SVTLVEGSGYT

V gene: TRBV19
D gene: NA
CDR3 length: 12
J gene: TRBJ1-4
CDR3 protein: ASSIWSRGEKLF

V gene: TRBV19
D gene: NA
CDR3 length: 10
J gene: TRBJ1-2
CDR3 protein: ASKGGFDGYT

V gene: TRBV7-2
D gene: TRBD1
CDR3 length: 12
J gene: TRBJ2-1
CDR3 protein: ASSLMGQGYEQF

V gene: TRBV5-1
D gene: TRBD1
CDR3 length: 14
J gene: TRBJ2-7
CDR3 protein: ASSQTFGTGFHEQY

V gene: TRBV7-2
D gene: NA
CDR3 length: 13
J gene: TRBJ2-5
CDR3 protein: ASSSPSLGRETQY

V gene: TRBV5-4
D gene: TRBD1
CDR3 length: 11
J gene: TRBJ2-1
CDR3 protein: ASSFLDRGEQF

V gene: TRBV6-5
D gene: NA
CDR3 length: 10
J gene: TRBJ2-7
CDR3 protein: ASSHYLGEQY

V gene: TRBV25-1
D gene: NA
CDR3 length: 12
J gene: TRBJ2-1
CDR3 protein: ASSEAGAYNEQF

V gene: TRBV5-1
D gene: NA
CDR3 length: 12
J gene: TRBJ1-2
CDR3 protein: ASSLESLNYGYT

V gene: TRBV7-2
D gene: NA
CDR3 length: 12
J gene: TRBJ1-2
CDR3 protein: ASSLGQNNYGYT

V gene: TRBV5-6
D gene: NA
CDR3 length: 12
J gene: TRBJ2-3
CDR3 protein: ASSPGGPGFVQY

V gene: TRBV5-5
D gene: NA
CDR3 length: 13
J gene: TRBJ1-2
CDR3 protein: ASSQTGDARYGYT

V gene: TRBV9
D gene: NA
CDR3 length: 12
J gene: TRBJ2-2
CDR3 protein: ASSVVAGPGELF

V gene: TRBV18
D gene: NA
CDR3 length: 12
J gene: TRBJ1-1
CDR3 protein: ASSPPTVNTEAF

V gene: TRBV5-6
D gene: TRBD1
CDR3 length: 14
J gene: TRBJ2-2
CDR3 protein: ASRHRTGRDTGELF

V gene: TRBV5-1
D gene: NA
CDR3 length: 12
J gene: TRBJ2-3
CDR3 protein: ASSSVSYTDTQY

V gene: TRBV10-3
D gene: TRBD2
CDR3 length: 10
J gene: TRBJ2-7
CDR3 protein: AIRREGYEQY

V gene: TRBV12-5
D gene: NA
CDR3 length: 13
J gene: TRBJ1-3
CDR3 protein: ASGLVLTAGNTIY

V gene: TRBV27
D gene: TRBD1
CDR3 length: 11
J gene: TRBJ2-7
CDR3 protein: ASSSDRDGEQY

V gene: TRBV7-6
D gene: NA
CDR3 length: 11
J gene: TRBJ2-1
CDR3 protein: ASSPPGNNEQF

V gene: TRBV5-1
D gene: NA
CDR3 length: 12
J gene: TRBJ1-1
CDR3 protein: ASNRGLQNTEAF

V gene: TRBV4-3
D gene: NA
CDR3 length: 13
J gene: TRBJ2-1
CDR3 protein: ASSQDAPTEDEQF

V gene: TRBV5-1
D gene: NA
CDR3 length: 12
J gene: TRBJ2-1
CDR3 protein: ASSLQGRQNEQF

V gene: TRBV6-4
D gene: TRBD2
CDR3 length: 13
J gene: TRBJ2-4
CDR3 protein: ASSDSSSGGNIQY